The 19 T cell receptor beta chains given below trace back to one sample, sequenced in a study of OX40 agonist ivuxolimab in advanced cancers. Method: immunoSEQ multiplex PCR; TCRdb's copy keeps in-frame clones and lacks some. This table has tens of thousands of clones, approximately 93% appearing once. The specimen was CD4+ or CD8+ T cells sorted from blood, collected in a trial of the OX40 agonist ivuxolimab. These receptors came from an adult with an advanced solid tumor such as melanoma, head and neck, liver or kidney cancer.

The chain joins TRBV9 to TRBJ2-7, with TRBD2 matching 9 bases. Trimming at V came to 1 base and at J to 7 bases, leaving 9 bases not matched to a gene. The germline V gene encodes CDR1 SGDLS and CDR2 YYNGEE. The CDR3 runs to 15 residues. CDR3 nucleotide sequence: TGTGCCAGCAGCGTACTGGCGGGGGGGCCGTTTGAGCAGTACTTC. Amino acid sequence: CASSVLAGGPFEQYF.

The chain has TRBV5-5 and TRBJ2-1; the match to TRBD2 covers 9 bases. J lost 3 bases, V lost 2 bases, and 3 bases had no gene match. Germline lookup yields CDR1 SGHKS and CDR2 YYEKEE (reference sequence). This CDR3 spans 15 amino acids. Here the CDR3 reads CASSLAGGLYNEQFF. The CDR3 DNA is TGTGCCAGCAGCTTAGCGGGGGGACTCTACAATGAGCAGTTCTTC.

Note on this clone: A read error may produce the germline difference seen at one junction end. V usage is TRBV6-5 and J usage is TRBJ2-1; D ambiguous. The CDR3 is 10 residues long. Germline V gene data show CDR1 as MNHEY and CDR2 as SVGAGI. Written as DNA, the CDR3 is TGTGCCAGCAGTAACTCCAATCAGTTCTTC. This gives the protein CASSNSNQFF.

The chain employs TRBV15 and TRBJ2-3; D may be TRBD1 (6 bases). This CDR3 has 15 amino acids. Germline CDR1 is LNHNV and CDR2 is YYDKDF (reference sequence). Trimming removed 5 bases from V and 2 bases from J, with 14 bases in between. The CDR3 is CATSGTIGATDTQYF. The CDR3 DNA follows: TGTGCCACCAGCGGGACAATAGGGGCCACAGATACGCAGTATTTT.

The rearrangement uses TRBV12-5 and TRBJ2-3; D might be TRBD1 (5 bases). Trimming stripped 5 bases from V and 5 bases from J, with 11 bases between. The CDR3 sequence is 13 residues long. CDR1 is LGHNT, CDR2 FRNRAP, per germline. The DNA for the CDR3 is TGTGCTAGTGGTCACCATAGGGGAGATACGCAGTATTTT. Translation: CASGHHRGDTQYF. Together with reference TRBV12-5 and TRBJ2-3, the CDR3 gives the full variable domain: DARVTQTPRHKVTEMGQEVTMRCQPILGHNTVFWYRQTMMQGLELLAYFRNRAPLDDSGMPKDRFSAEMPDATLATLKIQPSEPRDSAVYFCASGHHRGDTQYFGPGTRLTVL.

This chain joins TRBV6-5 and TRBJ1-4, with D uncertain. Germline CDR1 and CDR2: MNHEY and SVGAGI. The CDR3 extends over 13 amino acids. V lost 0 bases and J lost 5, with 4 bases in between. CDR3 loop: CASSYSENEKLFF. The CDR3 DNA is TGTGCCAGCAGTTACTCCGAAAATGAAAAACTGTTTTTT.

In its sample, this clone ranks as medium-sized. The CDR3 DNA reads TGTGCCTGGAGTGAACCCTCAACCTACGAGCAGTACTTC. As protein: CAWSEPSTYEQYF. The J gene is TRBJ2-7, the V gene TRBV30, with D hard to call. CDR3 length equals 13 residues. V lost 1 base, J lost 2 bases, and 9 bases lay in between. Germline V gives CDR1 GTSNPN, CDR2 SVGIG (reference sequence).

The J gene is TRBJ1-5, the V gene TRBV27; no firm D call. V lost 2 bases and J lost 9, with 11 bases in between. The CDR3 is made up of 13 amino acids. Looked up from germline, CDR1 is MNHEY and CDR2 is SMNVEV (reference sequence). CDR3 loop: CASSLDGVSPQHF. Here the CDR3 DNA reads TGTGCCAGCAGTTTAGACGGAGTGTCGCCCCAGCATTTT.

The CDR3 nucleotides read TGTGCCAGCAGCTTATTAGGGGGGACAGATACGCAGTATTTT. Translation: CASSLLGGTDTQYF. The chain has TRBV11-2 and TRBJ2-3, with D possibly being TRBD1 or TRBD2 (6 bases each). Trimming cost V 2 bases and J 3 bases, with 9 bases left between them. The germline CDR1 and CDR2 sequences are SGHAT and FQNNGV. CDR3 length: 14 residues.

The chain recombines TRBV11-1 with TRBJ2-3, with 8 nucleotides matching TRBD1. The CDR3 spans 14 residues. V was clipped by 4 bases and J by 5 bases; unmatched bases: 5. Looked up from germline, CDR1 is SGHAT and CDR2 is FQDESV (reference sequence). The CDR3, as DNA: TGTGCCAGCAGCTCACCAGGGGGCGAAGATACGCAGTATTTT. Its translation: CASSSPGGEDTQYF.

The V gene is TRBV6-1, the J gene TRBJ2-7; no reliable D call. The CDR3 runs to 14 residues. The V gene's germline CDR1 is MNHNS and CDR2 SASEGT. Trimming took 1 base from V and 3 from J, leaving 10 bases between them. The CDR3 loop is CASSEEETVYEQYF. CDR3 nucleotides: TGTGCCAGCAGTGAAGAGGAGACGGTCTACGAGCAGTACTTC.

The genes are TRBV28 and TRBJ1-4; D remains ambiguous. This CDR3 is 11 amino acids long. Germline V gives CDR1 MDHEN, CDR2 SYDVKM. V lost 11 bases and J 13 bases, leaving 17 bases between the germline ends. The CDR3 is CAAEGRNGLFF. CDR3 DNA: TGTGCCGCTGAGGGTCGAAACGGACTGTTTTTT.

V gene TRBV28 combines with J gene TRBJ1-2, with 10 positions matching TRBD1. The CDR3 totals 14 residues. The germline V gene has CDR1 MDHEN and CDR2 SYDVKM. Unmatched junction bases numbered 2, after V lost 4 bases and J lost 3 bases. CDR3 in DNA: TGTGCCAGCAGTTGGACAGGGGGGTACTATGGCTACACCTTC. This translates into CASSWTGGYYGYTF.

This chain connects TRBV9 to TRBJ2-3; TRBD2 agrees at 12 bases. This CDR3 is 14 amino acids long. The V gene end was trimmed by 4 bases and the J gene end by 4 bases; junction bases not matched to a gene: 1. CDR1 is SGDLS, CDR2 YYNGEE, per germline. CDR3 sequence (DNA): TGTGCCAGCAGCCGACTAGCGGGGGCAGATACGCAGTATTTT. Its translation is CASSRLAGADTQYF.

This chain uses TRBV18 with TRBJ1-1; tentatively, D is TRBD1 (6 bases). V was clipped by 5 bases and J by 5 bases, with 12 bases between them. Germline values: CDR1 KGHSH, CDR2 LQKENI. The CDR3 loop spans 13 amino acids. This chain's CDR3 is CASSAGAGTEAFF. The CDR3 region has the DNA TGTGCCAGCTCAGCAGGGGCGGGTACTGAAGCTTTCTTT.

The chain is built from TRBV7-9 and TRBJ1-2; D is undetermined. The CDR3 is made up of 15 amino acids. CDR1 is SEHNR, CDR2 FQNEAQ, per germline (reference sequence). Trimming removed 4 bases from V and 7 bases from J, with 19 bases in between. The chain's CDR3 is CASSSPSRPPLGYTF. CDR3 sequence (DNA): TGTGCCAGCAGCTCCCCGTCTAGGCCACCCCTTGGCTACACCTTC.

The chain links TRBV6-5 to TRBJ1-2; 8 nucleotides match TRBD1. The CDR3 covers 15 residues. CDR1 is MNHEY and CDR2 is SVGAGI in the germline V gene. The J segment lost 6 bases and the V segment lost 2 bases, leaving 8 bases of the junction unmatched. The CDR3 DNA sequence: TGTGCCAGCAGTTACGCGGACAGGGCCCCCCATGGCTACACCTTC. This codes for CASSYADRAPHGYTF.

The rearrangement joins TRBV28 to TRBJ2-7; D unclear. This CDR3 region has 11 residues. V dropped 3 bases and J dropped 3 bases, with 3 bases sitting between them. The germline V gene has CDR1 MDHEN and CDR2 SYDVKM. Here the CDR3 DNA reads TGTGCCAGCAGTTTTAACTACGAGCAGTACTTC. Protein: CASSFNYEQYF.

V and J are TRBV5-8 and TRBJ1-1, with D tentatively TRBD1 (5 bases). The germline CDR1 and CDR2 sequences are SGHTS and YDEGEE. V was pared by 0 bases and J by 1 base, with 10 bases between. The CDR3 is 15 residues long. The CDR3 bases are TGTGCCAGCAGCTTGGGTCAGGGAGGGAACACTGAAGCTTTCTTT. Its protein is CASSLGQGGNTEAFF.